This T cell receptor (beta chain) emerged from a study of cytomegalovirus exposure and HLA in healthy donors. Germline CDR1 and CDR2: MGHRA and YSYEKL. The J segment lost 2 bases and the V segment lost 1 base, leaving 7 bases of the junction unmatched. CDR3 length equals 17 residues. The study ran its PCR with 60 Vbeta and 13 Jbeta primers. Clones were read by immunoSEQ multiplex PCR, and TCRdb kept only the in-frame ones, dropping some. Among approximately 150,000 clones listed, around 90% were seen once. About this clone itself: Different DNA sequences within this sample yield the same CDR3.

V usage is TRBV4-1 and J usage is TRBJ2-7, with TRBD2 identical over 11 bases. Sequencing was done on a sample of PBMCs. The origin of this receptor is a woman aged 30 to 39 in good health and CMV-seronegative. Here the CDR3 DNA reads TGCGCCAGCAGCCAAGTGTTACTAGCGGGAGACCCCTACGAGCAGTACTTC. It translates to CASSQVLLAGDPYEQYF.